The 7 T cell receptor beta chains reported below all come from one sample, sequenced in a study of blood T cell repertoires in COVID-19. Some clones are missing from TCRdb's copy, which holds only in-frame ones; the method was immunoSEQ multiplex PCR. The sample consists of approximately 100,000 clones, around nine tenths of them appearing once. The material sequenced was peripheral blood. The receptors were sampled from a human donor with COVID-19, enrolled during active disease. The donor label of this sample is uncertain.

This chain connects TRBV5-1 to TRBJ2-2; 9 bases are a match to TRBD1. CDR3 size: 15 residues. V was clipped by 4 bases and J by 4 bases; unmatched bases: 5. Germline CDR1 and CDR2: SGHRS and YFSETQ. CDR3 loop: CASSPRQGGTGELFF. Here the CDR3 DNA reads TGCGCCAGCAGCCCGCGACAGGGGGGCACCGGGGAGCTGTTTTTT.

This clone has a handful of counts. This chain links TRBV6-4 with TRBJ2-5, with TRBD1 as a possible D gene (5 bases). The CDR3 spans 15 residues. CDR1 and CDR2 (germline): MRHNA, SNTAGT. Trimming shortened V by 6 bases and J by 1 base, and 15 bases separated the two germline ends. As DNA, the CDR3 is TGTGCCAGCAGCCCGGTCGACAGAGTCCAAGAGACCCAGTACTTC. Protein: CASSPVDRVQETQYF.

The chain carries TRBV19 and TRBJ2-7; D call uncertain. The CDR3 length is 14 residues. The germline V gene has CDR1 LNHDA and CDR2 SQIVND (reference sequence). V was cut by 1 base and J by 0 bases, with 7 bases left in between. CDR3 region: CASSIGGLSYEQYF. In DNA, the CDR3 is TGTGCCAGTAGTATAGGCGGCCTCTCCTACGAGCAGTACTTC.

This clone was seen a handful of times. The chain carries TRBV19 and TRBJ1-1, with D possibly being TRBD1 (6 bases). The ends were cut back, 9 bases at V and 5 bases at J, with 22 bases in the middle. The length of the CDR3 is 15 residues. Germline V gene lookup returns CDR1 LNHDA and CDR2 SQIVND (reference sequence). CDR3 region: CASLTAGHRETEAFF. The CDR3 nucleotides read TGTGCCAGCCTGACAGCGGGACACAGGGAGACTGAAGCTTTCTTT.

The chain is built from TRBV5-6 and TRBJ1-1, with 7 bases lining up with TRBD1. CDR1 and CDR2 from the germline V gene are SGHDT and YYEEEE. V shed 2 bases and J 4 bases; nucleotides not matched to a gene: 2. The CDR3 totals 13 residues. Here the CDR3 DNA reads TGTGCCAGCAGCTTTCAGGGGGGCACTGAAGCTTTCTTT. The encoded protein is CASSFQGGTEAFF.

The chain links TRBV5-1 to TRBJ2-5; 8 nucleotides line up with TRBD1. From germline, CDR1 is SGHRS and CDR2 YFSETQ. V was pared by 0 bases and J by 5 bases, with 9 bases of the junction left unmatched. The CDR3 runs 16 residues. CDR3 amino acids: CASSLEETGEQETQYF. In nucleotides, the CDR3 is TGCGCCAGCAGCTTGGAAGAGACAGGGGAACAGGAGACCCAGTACTTC.

This clone occurred once. This chain connects TRBV24-1 to TRBJ2-2; 10 bases map to TRBD1. The CDR3 totals 17 residues. The J segment lost 4 bases and the V segment lost 2 bases, leaving 6 bases of the junction unmatched. Germline V gives CDR1 KGHDR, CDR2 SFDVKD. CDR3 DNA sequence: TGTGCCACCAGTGATTCAACCGGGACAGGGGTCACCGGGGAGCTGTTTTTT. Amino acids: CATSDSTGTGVTGELFF.